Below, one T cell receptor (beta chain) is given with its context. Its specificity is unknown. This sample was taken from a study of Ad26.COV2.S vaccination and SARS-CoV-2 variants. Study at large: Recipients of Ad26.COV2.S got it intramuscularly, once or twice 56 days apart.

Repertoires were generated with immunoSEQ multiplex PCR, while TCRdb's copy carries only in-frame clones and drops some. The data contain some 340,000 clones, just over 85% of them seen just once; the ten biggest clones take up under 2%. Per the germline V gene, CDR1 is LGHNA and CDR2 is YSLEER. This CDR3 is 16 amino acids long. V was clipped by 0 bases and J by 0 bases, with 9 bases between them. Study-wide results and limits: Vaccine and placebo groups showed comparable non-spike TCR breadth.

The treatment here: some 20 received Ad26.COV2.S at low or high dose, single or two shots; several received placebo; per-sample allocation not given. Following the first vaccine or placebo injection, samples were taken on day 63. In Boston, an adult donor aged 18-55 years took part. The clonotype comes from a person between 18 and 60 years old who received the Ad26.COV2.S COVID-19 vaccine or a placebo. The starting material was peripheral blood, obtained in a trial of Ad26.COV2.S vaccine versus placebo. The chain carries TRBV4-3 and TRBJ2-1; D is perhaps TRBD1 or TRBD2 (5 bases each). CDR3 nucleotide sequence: TGCGCCAGCAGCCAAGAGAGGGACGGCTCCTACAATGAGCAGTTCTTC. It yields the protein CASSQERDGSYNEQFF.